This T cell receptor beta chain was sequenced in a study of blood T cell repertoires in COVID-19. Looking at the study overall: Samples came from the United States, Italy and Spain, spanning acute and convalescent COVID-19. PBMCs, B-cell-depleted T cells, or T cells provided the cDNA or gDNA that made up the material.

As originally analysed: It was from reference gene primer amplification that nucleated cell counts were estimated. The method was immunoSEQ multiplex PCR; TCRdb's version includes in-frame clones alone and lacks a portion of them. The V and J calls and clone size were taken over from that table, and D and trimming were inferred from the DNA. The sample lists about 78,000 clones; roughly nine tenths were seen once. Germline trimming cut 4 bases from V and 1 base from J; bases unmatched to any gene: 4. Germline V lookup: CDR1 SGHNT, CDR2 YYREEE (reference sequence). CDR3 length: 14 residues. The V call is TRBV5-4, the J call TRBJ2-5, with 7 bases matching TRBD2. The sequence came from a man over 45 with active or convalescent COVID-19. The sequencing sample was made of peripheral blood. CDR3 loop: CASSPTSAQETQYF. The CDR3 DNA reads TGTGCCAGCAGCCCCACTAGCGCCCAAGAGACCCAGTACTTC. The whole variable domain, remainder taken from reference TRBV5-4 and TRBJ2-5, is ETGVTQSPTHLIKTRGQQVTLRCSSQSGHNTVSWYQQALGQGPQFIFQYYREEENGRGNFPPRFSGLQFPNYSSELNVNALELDDSALYLCASSPTSAQETQYFGPGTRLLVL.